These 9 T cell receptor beta chains came from one sample sequenced in a study of control samples from healthy donors and cancer patients. Sequencing was performed with immunoSEQ multiplex PCR; in TCRdb, only in-frame clones are kept and a portion is missing. This table holds about 110,000 clones, roughly 89% found once. The sequenced sample was blood. These receptors originate from a woman in her 50s in good health.

The genes are TRBV5-1 and TRBJ2-3, with 9 bases identical to TRBD2. CDR3 length equals 14 residues. CDR1 and CDR2 (germline): SGHRS, YFSETQ. The ends lost 4 bases at V and 6 bases at J; junction bases unmatched: 6. The CDR3 sequence is CASSLTSGADTQYF. DNA for the CDR3: TGCGCCAGCAGCCTGACTAGCGGTGCGGATACGCAGTATTTT.

The chain employs TRBV2 and TRBJ1-6; D perhaps matches TRBD1 (5 bases). Germline CDR1 is SNHLY and CDR2 is FYNNEI. This CDR3 is 16 amino acids long. V gave up 0 bases and J gave up 9 bases, with 15 bases separating them. The DNA for the CDR3 is TGTGCCAGCAGTGAAGCGGGAAAGGGGAGCAGTTCACCCCTCCACTTT. It codes for CASSEAGKGSSSPLHF. Variable domain in full (rest from reference TRBV2 and TRBJ1-6): EPEVTQTPSHQVTQMGQEVILRCVPISNHLYFYWYRQILGQKVEFLVSFYNNEISEKSEIFDDQFSVERPDGSNFTLKIRSTKLEDSAMYFCASSEAGKGSSSPLHFGNGTRLTVT.

The genes are TRBV2 and TRBJ1-5; D ambiguous. This CDR3 contains 14 residues. In germline, CDR1 is SNHLY, CDR2 FYNNEI. With 11 bases removed from V and 1 base from J, the gap between germline ends came to 15 bases. In DNA, the CDR3 is TGTGCCGGCGCCAGGACCGGAAGCAATCAGCCCCAGCATTTT. Translated: CAGARTGSNQPQHF.

The chain combines TRBV3-1 (or the pseudogene TRBV3-2) with TRBJ2-3; D is uncertain. This CDR3 region has 15 residues. The germline gives CDR1 LGHDT, CDR2 YNNKEL (reference sequence). The ends were cut back, 4 bases at V and 1 base at J, with 12 bases in the middle. The DNA for the CDR3 is TGTGCCAGCAGCCCCTTAGGCGATCGCACAGATACGCAGTATTTT. It yields the protein CASSPLGDRTDTQYF.

V usage is TRBV29-1 and J usage is TRBJ2-5; maybe TRBD2 (6 bases). From germline, CDR1 is SQVTM and CDR2 ANQGSEA. V gave up 3 bases and J gave up 5 bases, with 10 bases separating them. This CDR3 comprises 12 residues. CDR3 residues: CSVEGRTETQYF. The CDR3 DNA reads TGCAGCGTTGAGGGGAGGACGGAGACCCAGTACTTC. Full variable domain (rest looked up from reference TRBV29-1 and TRBJ2-5): SAVISQKPSRDICQRGTSLTIQCQVDSQVTMMFWYRQQPGQSLTLIATANQGSEATYESGFVIDKFPISRPNLTFSTLTVSNMSPEDSSIYLCSVEGRTETQYFGPGTRLLVL.

The chain links TRBV5-6 to TRBJ1-2, with TRBD1 matching 9 bases. Germline loops: CDR1 SGHDT, CDR2 YYEEEE. This CDR3 is 16 amino acids long. V lost 4 bases, J lost 7 bases, and 14 bases stayed unmatched. The CDR3 DNA sequence: TGTGCCAGCAGCCATTATTACAGGGGGCGCGAGGTTGGCTACACCTTC. This sequence encodes CASSHYYRGREVGYTF.

The V call is TRBV29-1, the J call TRBJ1-5; D remains unclear. V was shortened by 7 bases and J by 0 bases, with 16 bases between the two germline ends. This CDR3 region has 15 residues. Germline V CDR1 and CDR2: SQVTM, ANQGSEA. CDR3 bases: TGCAGCGCCAGAGTGGGGTCCGATAGCAATCAGCCCCAGCATTTT. Amino acids: CSARVGSDSNQPQHF. Filled out from reference TRBV29-1 and TRBJ1-5, the complete variable domain reads SAVISQKPSRDICQRGTSLTIQCQVDSQVTMMFWYRQQPGQSLTLIATANQGSEATYESGFVIDKFPISRPNLTFSTLTVSNMSPEDSSIYLCSARVGSDSNQPQHFGDGTRLSIL.

V and J are TRBV7-8 and TRBJ2-3; D remains ambiguous. The V gene's germline CDR1 is SGHVS and CDR2 FQNEAQ. Trimming removed 5 bases from V and 4 bases from J, with 7 bases in between. The CDR3 length is 12 residues. Here the CDR3 DNA reads TGTGCCAGCAGCCCCACCTCAGATACGCAGTATTTT. It codes for CASSPTSDTQYF.

Notes on this clone: This sample includes further DNA sequences coding for the same CDR3. The genes are TRBV19 and TRBJ2-1, with 8 bases that match TRBD2. The CDR3 is 16 residues long. With V trimmed by 4 bases and J by 3 bases, 8 bases remained unmatched. CDR1 is LNHDA and CDR2 is SQIVND in the germline V gene (reference sequence). The DNA of the CDR3 is TGTGCCAGTAGTACCCGAGGACTAGCAGACTACAATGAGCAGTTCTTC. This encodes CASSTRGLADYNEQFF.